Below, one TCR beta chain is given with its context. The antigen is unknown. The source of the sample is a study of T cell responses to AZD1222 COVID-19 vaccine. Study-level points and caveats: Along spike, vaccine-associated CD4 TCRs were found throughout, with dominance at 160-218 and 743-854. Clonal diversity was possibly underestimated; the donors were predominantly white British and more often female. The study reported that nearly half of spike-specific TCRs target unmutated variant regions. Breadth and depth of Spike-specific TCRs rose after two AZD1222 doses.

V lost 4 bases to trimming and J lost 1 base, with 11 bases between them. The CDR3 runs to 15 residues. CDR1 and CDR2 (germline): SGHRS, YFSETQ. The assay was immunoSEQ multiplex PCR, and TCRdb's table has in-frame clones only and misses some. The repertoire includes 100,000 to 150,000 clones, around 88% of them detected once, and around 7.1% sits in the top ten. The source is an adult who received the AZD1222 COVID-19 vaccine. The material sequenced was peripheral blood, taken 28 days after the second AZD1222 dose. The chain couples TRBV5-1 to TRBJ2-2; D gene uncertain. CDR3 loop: CASSANSMNTGELFF. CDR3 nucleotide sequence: TGCGCCAGCAGCGCCAACAGCATGAACACCGGGGAGCTGTTTTTT.